The entry below describes one T cell receptor beta chain. The method was immunoSEQ multiplex PCR; TCRdb's version includes in-frame clones alone and lacks a portion of them. In the table there are tens of thousands of clones, about 92% of which are singletons. CDR1 MNHEY and CDR2 SMNVEV come from the germline V gene (reference sequence). The length of the CDR3 is 11 residues. V was trimmed by 9 bases and J by 4 bases, leaving 7 bases between them. The sample originates from a study of T cell changes during pregnancy in multiple sclerosis. The starting material was peripheral blood, obtained after pregnancy. The TCR was taken from a female donor with multiple sclerosis, enrolled in a pregnancy study. The rearrangement uses TRBV27 and TRBJ2-1; a weak D match, TRBD2 (5 bases). The CDR3, as DNA: TGTGCCAGTAGCGATTACAATGAGCAGTTCTTC. This sequence encodes CASSDYNEQFF.